This passage covers 14 T cell receptor beta chains from one sample sequenced in a study of identical twins' blood T cells. One entry per CDR3 protein results from TCRdb running MiXCR on the 5' RACE reads. Here the sample spans a few hundred thousand distinct CDR3 sequences, roughly 27% being singletons. Input material: PBMCs. All receptors derive from a woman aged 18-49 years in good health.

The chain combines TRBV20-1 with TRBJ1-1; maybe TRBD1 (5 bases). The CDR3 runs 15 residues. CDR1 is DFQATT and CDR2 is SNEGSKA in the germline V gene (reference sequence). V lost 5 bases to trimming and J lost 0 bases, with 16 bases between them. This CDR3 is CSASAGGALNTEAFF. CDR3 sequence (DNA): TGCAGTGCTTCGGCGGGAGGGGCCCTGAACACTGAAGCTTTCTTT.

This chain connects TRBV5-1 to TRBJ1-1; D remains unclear. The CDR3 contains 13 residues. The germline V and J ends were trimmed by 5 bases and 4 bases, with 12 bases remaining between them. Germline V gives CDR1 SGHRS, CDR2 YFSETQ. The CDR3, as DNA: TGCGCCAGCAGGAACGAAGGGCTCACTGAAGCTTTCTTT. Its protein product is CASRNEGLTEAFF.

This rearrangement joins TRBV24-1 to TRBJ2-2, with D unclear. Germline V gene sequence: CDR1 KGHDR, CDR2 SFDVKD. The V end lost 8 bases, the J end lost 2 bases, and 8 bases lay between the germline ends. The CDR3 is 13 residues long. The CDR3 reads CATNPDNTGELFF. The CDR3 DNA reads as TGTGCCACCAATCCAGACAACACCGGGGAGCTGTTTTTT.

This sequence joins TRBV7-2 and TRBJ2-3; D is perhaps TRBD2 (5 bases). The CDR3 loop spans 15 amino acids. Germline CDR1 and CDR2: SGHTA and FQGNSA. The V end was cut by 4 bases, the J end by 3 bases, with 14 bases between. The CDR3 region is CASSSSSYATDTQYF. In nucleotides, the CDR3 is TGTGCCAGCAGCTCTAGCTCTTACGCGACAGATACGCAGTATTTT.

Note on this clonotype: A much larger clone sits a single nucleotide away, making a read error possible. V gene TRBV5-8 combines with J gene TRBJ1-6; TRBD1 matches 7 bases. CDR1 is SGHTS, CDR2 YDEGEE, per germline. This CDR3 is built from 15 residues. The CDR3 reads CVSTSRDSYNSPLHF. CDR3 DNA: TGTGTCAGCACCTCAAGGGACAGCTATAATTCACCCCTCCACTTT.

This clonotype appeared a single time. Since the CDR3 does not end with the conserved phenylalanine or tryptophan, this likely comes from a read error. The chain has TRBV5-1 and TRBJ2-7, with D unclear. The germline V gene has CDR1 SGHRS and CDR2 YFSETQ. The V end was cut by 4 bases, the J end by 4 bases, with 12 bases between. The CDR3 has 13 residues. The CDR3 bases are TGCGCCAGCAGCCTTGATGTCGAGTACGAGCAGTACTAC. Translation: CASSLDVEYEQYY.

This clonotype occurred a few times. J is TRBJ1-1 and V is TRBV3-1; no definite D call. Germline CDR1 and CDR2: LGHDT and YNNKEL (reference sequence). The CDR3 covers 13 residues. Trimming removed 1 base from V and 5 bases from J, with 8 bases in between. The CDR3 bases are TGTGCCAGCAGCCAAGGAAGGGAAACTGAAGCTTTCTTT. Amino acid sequence: CASSQGRETEAFF.

This clonotype was counted between two and nine times. The chain recombines TRBV20-1 with TRBJ2-5; 8 nucleotides align to TRBD1. The ends lost 7 bases at V and 2 bases at J; junction bases unmatched: 3. This CDR3 contains 12 residues. Germline assignment: CDR1 DFQATT and CDR2 SNEGSKA (reference sequence). Written as DNA, the CDR3 is TGCAGTGGGAGACAGGGGCAAGAGACCCAGTACTTC. This translates into CSGRQGQETQYF.

The chain combines TRBV6-1 with TRBJ1-5; D is uncertain. From germline, CDR1 is MNHNS and CDR2 SASEGT. Trimming pared 1 base from V and 2 bases from J, leaving 9 bases between. This CDR3 has 15 residues. This CDR3 is CASSEGPLRNQPQHF. Here the CDR3 DNA reads TGTGCCAGCAGTGAAGGGCCCCTCCGCAATCAGCCCCAGCATTTT.

The J gene is TRBJ2-2, the V gene TRBV19; 9 nucleotides match TRBD2. This CDR3 comprises 15 residues. Germline trimming cut 5 bases from V and 7 bases from J; bases unmatched to any gene: 8. Per the germline V gene, CDR1 is LNHDA and CDR2 is SQIVND (reference sequence). The CDR3 protein is CASSWVAGDNGELFF. For the CDR3, the DNA is TGTGCCAGTAGTTGGGTAGCGGGAGATAACGGGGAGCTGTTTTTT.

This clonotype was picked up many times. The rearrangement joins TRBV20-1 to TRBJ1-2, with TRBD1 matching over 9 bases. In germline, CDR1 is DFQATT, CDR2 SNEGSKA (reference sequence). J gave up 4 bases and V 5 bases, and 11 bases lay outside the gene matches. This CDR3 comprises 15 residues. The CDR3 sequence: CSARKGQGWSYGYTF. CDR3 DNA sequence: TGCAGTGCTCGGAAGGGACAGGGTTGGAGCTATGGCTACACCTTC.

Comments on this clonotype: Possible read error: a much larger clone is one base away. The chain has TRBV20-1 and TRBJ2-3; 8 bases line up with TRBD2. There are 16 residues in the CDR3. Germline V gene lookup returns CDR1 DFQATT and CDR2 SNEGSKA (reference sequence). The CDR3 loop reads CSAKTLLAASTETQYF. CDR3 in DNA: TGCAGTGCTAAAACGTTACTAGCGGCTAGCACAGAGACGCAGTATTTT.

The chain couples TRBV10-3 to TRBJ1-2, with TRBD1 matching 8 bases. This CDR3 comprises 12 residues. CDR1 and CDR2 (germline): ENHRY, SYGVKD. Trimming at V came to 5 bases and at J to 6 bases, leaving 2 bases not matched to a gene. As DNA, the CDR3 is TGTGCCATCAGTTCGACAGGGGATGGCTACACCTTC. Its translation is CAISSTGDGYTF.

This clonotype was detected a few times. The V gene is TRBV20-1, the J gene TRBJ2-7, with 8 bases that match TRBD2. With V trimmed by 3 bases and J by 2 bases, 0 bases remained unmatched. The CDR3 runs 12 residues. CDR1 and CDR2 from the germline V gene are DFQATT and SNEGSKA (reference sequence). The CDR3 here is CSASGRAYEQYF. The CDR3 nucleotides read TGCAGTGCTAGCGGGAGGGCCTACGAGCAGTACTTC.